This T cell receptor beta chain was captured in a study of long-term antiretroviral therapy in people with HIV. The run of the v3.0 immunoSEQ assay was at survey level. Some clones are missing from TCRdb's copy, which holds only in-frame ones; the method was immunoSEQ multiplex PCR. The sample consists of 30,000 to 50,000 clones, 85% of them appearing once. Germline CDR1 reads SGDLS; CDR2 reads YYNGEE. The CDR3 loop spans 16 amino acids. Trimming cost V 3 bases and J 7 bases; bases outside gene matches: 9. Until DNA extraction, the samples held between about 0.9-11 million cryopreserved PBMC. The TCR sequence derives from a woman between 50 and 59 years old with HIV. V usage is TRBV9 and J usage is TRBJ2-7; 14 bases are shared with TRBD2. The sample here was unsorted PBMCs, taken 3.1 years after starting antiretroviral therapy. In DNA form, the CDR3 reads TGTGCCAGCAGCGCGACGGGACTAGCGGGGGACGCAGAGCAGTACTTC. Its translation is CASSATGLAGDAEQYF.